The sequence of this T cell receptor (beta chain) was determined in a study of glioma-infiltrating T cells after dendritic cell vaccination. Study findings and constraints: Longer survival after dendritic cell vaccination followed higher pretreatment TIL content. No direct clonality-survival link was found; a diverse polyclonal response may matter.

Points on this clone: Its specificity is unknown.

Only patients with spare fresh-frozen tumor and over two years of follow-up were included. TCRB CDR3 was amplified from 2 ug genomic DNA or less. Using immunoSEQ multiplex PCR, the repertoire was profiled, and TCRdb retains in-frame clones only, with some absent. The sample records under 100,000 clones, roughly 89% being singletons. CDR1 is SGDLS and CDR2 is YYNGEE in the germline V gene. V trimming: 4 bases; J trimming: 2 bases; junction bases outside the gene matches: 9. The CDR3 covers 16 residues. This material consisted of blood, taken before dendritic cell vaccination. The chain is built from TRBV9 and TRBJ1-3, with 7 bases aligning to TRBD1. The sequence derives from a human donor with glioblastoma. CDR3 DNA sequence: TGTGCCAGCAGCCCGGGGACAGAGGGCCCTGGAAACACCATATATTTT. Translated: CASSPGTEGPGNTIYF. The full variable domain, completed using reference TRBV9 and TRBJ1-3, is DSGVTQTPKHLITATGQRVTLRCSPRSGDLSVYWYQQSLDQGLQFLIQYYNGEERAKGNILERFSAQQFPDLHSELNLSSLELGDSALYFCASSPGTEGPGNTIYFGEGSWLTVV.